This T cell receptor beta chain was sequenced in a study of response to subunit inactivated influenza vaccine. This clonotype was detected many times. Antigen unknown. Study results and limitations: The authors suggested that few new T cells are recruited per seasonal influenza vaccination.

TCRdb used MiXCR to reprocess the RT-PCR reads, holding one entry per CDR3 protein. The sample lists fewer than 350,000 distinct CDR3 sequences; roughly 22% were seen once. J was trimmed by 3 bases and V by 2 bases; bases with no gene match: 3. This CDR3 has 14 amino acids. The germline V gene has CDR1 SEHNR and CDR2 FQNEAQ (reference sequence). The sequences come from PBMCs from blood, collected approximately 20 months after vaccination. The chain carries TRBV7-9 and TRBJ1-1; 7 positions agree with TRBD1. The clonotype originates from a man aged 45 to 75 who received an inactivated influenza vaccine. The CDR3 loop is CASSLFQGDTEAFF. In DNA form, the CDR3 reads TGTGCCAGCAGCTTATTCCAGGGGGACACTGAAGCTTTCTTT.